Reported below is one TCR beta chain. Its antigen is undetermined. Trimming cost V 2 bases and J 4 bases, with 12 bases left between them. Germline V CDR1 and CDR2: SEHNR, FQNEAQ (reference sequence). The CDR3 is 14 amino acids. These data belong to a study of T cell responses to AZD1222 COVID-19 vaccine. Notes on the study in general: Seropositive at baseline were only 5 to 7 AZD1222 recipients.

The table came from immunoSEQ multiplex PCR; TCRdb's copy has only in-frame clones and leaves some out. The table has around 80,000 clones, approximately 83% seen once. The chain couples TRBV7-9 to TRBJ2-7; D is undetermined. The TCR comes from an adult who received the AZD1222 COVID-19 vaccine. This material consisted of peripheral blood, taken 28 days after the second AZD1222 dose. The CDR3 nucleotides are TGTGCCAGCAGCTTACAGGAACATGGATACGAGCAGTACTTC. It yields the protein CASSLQEHGYEQYF.